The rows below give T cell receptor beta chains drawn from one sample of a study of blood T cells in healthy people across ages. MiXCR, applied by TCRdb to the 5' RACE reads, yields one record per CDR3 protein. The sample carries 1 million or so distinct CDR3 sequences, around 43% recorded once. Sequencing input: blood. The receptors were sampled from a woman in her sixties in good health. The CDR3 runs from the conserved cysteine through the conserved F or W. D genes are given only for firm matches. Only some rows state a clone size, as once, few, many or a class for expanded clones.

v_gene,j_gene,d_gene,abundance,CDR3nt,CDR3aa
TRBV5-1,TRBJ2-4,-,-,TGCGCCGGCAGCTTGGCCGGAGGCAGTCGCATTCAGTACTTC,CAGSLAGGSRIQYF
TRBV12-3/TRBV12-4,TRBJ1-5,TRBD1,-,TGTGCCAGCAGTGACCCGGACAGGGGAAGAAATCAGCCCCAGCATTTT,CASSDPDRGRNQPQHF
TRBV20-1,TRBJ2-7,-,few,TGCAGTGCTTTTAAGACTGGTGGGGGTAACGAGCAGTACTTC,CSAFKTGGGNEQYF
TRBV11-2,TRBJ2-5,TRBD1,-,TGTGCCAGCAGAAAGGGGGACAGCCAAGAGACCCAGTACTTC,CASRKGDSQETQYF
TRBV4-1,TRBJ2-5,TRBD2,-,TGCGCCAGCAGCCAAGGACTAGCGGGGGATTGGAATGAGCAGTACTTC,CASSQGLAGDWNEQYF
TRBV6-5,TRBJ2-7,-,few,TGTGCCAGCAGTTATATGAAGGGTTCCTACGAGCAGTACTTC,CASSYMKGSYEQYF
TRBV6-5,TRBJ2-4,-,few,TGTGCCAGCACCGACCTGGCTAGCGTTCAGTACTTC,CASTDLASVQYF
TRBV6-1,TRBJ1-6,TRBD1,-,TGTGCCAGCAGCGCCCGGGACAGAAATTCACCTCTCCACTTT,CASSARDRNSPLHF
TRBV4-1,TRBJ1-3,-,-,TGCGCCAGCAGCCGCGGAAGAGGGGGAAAGGAAAACACCATATATTTT,CASSRGRGGKENTIYF
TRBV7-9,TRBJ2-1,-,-,TGTGCCAGCAGCCTAAGCACTAAACGATACAATGAGCAGTTCTTC,CASSLSTKRYNEQFF
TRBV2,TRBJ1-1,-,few,TGTGCCAGCAGCGAAAGGTCGGGCATACTGAACACTGAAGCTTTCTTT,CASSERSGILNTEAFF
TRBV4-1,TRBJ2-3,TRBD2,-,TGCGCCAGCAGCCAAATGGGAGGGGCAGATACGCAGTATTTT,CASSQMGGADTQYF
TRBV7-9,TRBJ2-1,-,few,TGTGCCAGCAGCTTAGGGGGGACTCTTAGCTCCTACAATGAGCAGTTCTTC,CASSLGGTLSSYNEQFF
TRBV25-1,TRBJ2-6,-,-,TGTGCCAGCAGTGCCCCGGGTGGGGTCTCTGGGGCCAACGTCCTGACTTTC,CASSAPGGVSGANVLTF
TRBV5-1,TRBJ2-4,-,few,TGCGCCAGCAGCTTGTTTTCAGGAACTCTAGCCAAAAACATTCAGTACTTC,CASSLFSGTLAKNIQYF
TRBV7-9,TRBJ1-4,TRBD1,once,TGTGCCAGCAGCTTCACAGGGGCAACTAATGAAAAACTGTTTTTT,CASSFTGATNEKLFF
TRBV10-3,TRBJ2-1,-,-,TGTGCCATCAGTGATGGCAGGGAGTGGTACAATGAGCAGTTCTTC,CAISDGREWYNEQFF
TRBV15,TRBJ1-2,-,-,TGTGCCACCAGCAGAGATGAGCCAAACTATGGCTACACCTTC,CATSRDEPNYGYTF
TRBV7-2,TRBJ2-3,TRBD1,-,TGTGCCAGCAGCTTACGTTGGACAGGGAGCACAGATACGCAGTATTTT,CASSLRWTGSTDTQYF
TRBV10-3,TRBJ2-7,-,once,TGTGCCATCAGGGGGGTAACAGGGAACTACAATGAGCAGTACTTC,CAIRGVTGNYNEQYF